This TCR beta chain was profiled in a study of cytomegalovirus exposure and HLA in healthy donors. While unrecorded immune exposures were likely, the donors were nominally healthy when sampled. The CDR3 contains 13 residues. CDR1 is MGHDK and CDR2 is SYGVNS in the germline V gene. V was pared by 3 bases and J by 1 base, with 7 bases between. The PCR made use of 60 Vbeta and 13 Jbeta primers. Measured with immunoSEQ multiplex PCR; TCRdb has only the in-frame clones, and not every one. The listing contains more than 45,000 clones. Sample: PBMCs. This chain connects TRBV25-1 to TRBJ2-7, with D perhaps matching TRBD1 (5 bases). The receptor's source is a male donor in good health and CMV-seronegative. DNA for the CDR3: TGTGCCAGCAGTGAGGGGCCTTCCTACGAGCAGTACTTC. It encodes CASSEGPSYEQYF.